The 15 T cell receptor beta chains reported below all come from one sample, sequenced in a study of blood T cell repertoires in COVID-19. Method: immunoSEQ multiplex PCR; TCRdb's copy keeps in-frame clones and lacks some. The sample gives some 58,000 clones, around 85% of which show up once; around 1.2% is in the top ten. What was sequenced was peripheral blood. The source is a middle-aged man with acute or convalescent COVID-19.

The chain joins TRBV7-3 to TRBJ1-6; tentative D call: TRBD1 (5 bases). The germline V and J ends were trimmed by 1 base and 7 bases, with 17 bases remaining between them. CDR1 is SGHTA, CDR2 FQGTGA, per germline. The CDR3 has 17 residues. The CDR3 here is CASSLNPRDSDNSPLHF. CDR3 in DNA: TGTGCCAGCAGCTTAAACCCGAGGGACTCGGACAATTCACCCCTCCACTTT.

This chain links TRBV6-6 with TRBJ2-7, with D tentatively TRBD2 (7 bases). Germline CDR1 MNHNY, CDR2 SVGAGI (reference sequence). The germline V and J ends were trimmed by 10 bases and 3 bases, with 19 bases remaining between them. This CDR3 has 14 amino acids. The CDR3 loop reads CATELGGADYEQYF. Here the CDR3 DNA reads TGTGCCACCGAGTTAGGGGGGGCAGACTACGAGCAGTACTTC.

Only a few counts were recorded for this clone. The J gene is TRBJ1-3, the V gene TRBV6-5, with 7 bases aligning to TRBD1. Germline V gives CDR1 MNHEY, CDR2 SVGAGI. CDR3 length: 14 residues. The ends lost 8 bases at V and 8 bases at J; junction bases unmatched: 12. The CDR3 coding sequence is TGTGCCAGCCAGACAGGGCAGGCGTGGGACACCATATATTTT. Its protein product is CASQTGQAWDTIYF.

This chain connects TRBV6-5 to TRBJ1-5, with no clear D. CDR1 is MNHEY and CDR2 is SVGAGI in the germline V gene. The CDR3 has 13 residues. The V gene lost 6 bases and the J gene lost 9 bases, with 15 bases spanning the gap. The CDR3 loop reads CASSPRRGLPQHF. The CDR3 DNA sequence: TGTGCCAGCAGCCCACGCCGTGGGCTGCCCCAGCATTTT.

The rearrangement links TRBV6-6 to TRBJ2-1; 9 nucleotides line up with TRBD1. V shed 7 bases and J 6 bases; nucleotides not matched to a gene: 7. The CDR3 is made up of 14 amino acids. Germline V gene lookup returns CDR1 MNHNY and CDR2 SVGAGI (reference sequence). In DNA form, the CDR3 reads TGTGCCAGCACACCGGGACAGGGAGGCAATGAGCAGTTCTTC. The encoded protein is CASTPGQGGNEQFF.

The chain uses TRBV5-1 and TRBJ1-2; 10 bases are shared with TRBD1. Per germline, CDR1 SGHRS and CDR2 YFSETQ. This CDR3 is 15 amino acids long. Losses at the gene ends were 2 bases for V and 7 bases for J; bases not matched to a gene: 8. This chain's CDR3 is CASSLAGTGVRGYTF. The CDR3 region has the DNA TGCGCCAGCAGCTTAGCTGGGACAGGGGTACGTGGCTACACCTTC.

The chain combines TRBV29-1 with TRBJ1-1; TRBD1 aligns across 7 bases. CDR1 is SQVTM and CDR2 is ANQGSEA in the germline V gene. The CDR3 loop spans 14 amino acids. The V segment lost 5 bases and the J segment 2 bases; nucleotides outside the gene matches: 8. Written as DNA, the CDR3 is TGCAGCGTTAGGGTAGGAGGGGGCAACACTGAAGCTTTCTTT. Its translation: CSVRVGGGNTEAFF.

The chain uses TRBV15 and TRBJ1-6; TRBD1 matches 7 bases. The CDR3 covers 14 residues. Unmatched junction bases numbered 7, after V lost 5 bases and J lost 9 bases. CDR1 LNHNV and CDR2 YYDKDF come from the germline V gene (reference sequence). The CDR3, as DNA: TGTGCCACCAGCGGGCCAGGGGGTAGTTCACCCCTCCACTTT. This encodes CATSGPGGSSPLHF.

V is TRBV3-1 (or the pseudogene TRBV3-2) and J is TRBJ1-6; TRBD1 might be the D (6 bases). Germline CDR1 is LGHDT and CDR2 is YNNKEL (reference sequence). The CDR3 extends over 14 amino acids. Deletions cut 3 bases from V and 14 bases from J, with 17 bases between. CDR3 in DNA: TGTGCCAGCAGCCACCACTCAATGAGGACAGCCCTCCACTTT. It specifies CASSHHSMRTALHF.

A single count supports this clone. The chain carries TRBV27 and TRBJ1-5, with D possibly TRBD1 on 5 matching bases. The V and J ends lost 5 bases and 4 bases respectively, with 15 bases between them. The CDR3 sequence is 15 residues long. Per the germline V gene, CDR1 is MNHEY and CDR2 is SMNVEV (reference sequence). The CDR3 spells CASSPTPRENQPQHF. The CDR3 bases are TGTGCCAGCAGTCCGACCCCCAGGGAAAATCAGCCCCAGCATTTT.

The J gene is TRBJ1-1, the V gene TRBV5-1; D remains unclear. This CDR3 is built from 13 residues. V was clipped by 4 bases and J by 3 bases, with 10 bases between them. CDR1 SGHRS and CDR2 YFSETQ come from the germline V gene. CDR3 residues: CASSPGRDTEAFF. The CDR3 DNA sequence: TGCGCCAGCAGCCCAGGAAGAGACACTGAAGCTTTCTTT.

This chain links TRBV4-2 with TRBJ1-1, with D maybe TRBD1 (6 bases). CDR3 length: 12 residues. CDR1 is LGHNA, CDR2 YNFKEQ, per germline. V lost 3 bases and J 8 bases, leaving 10 bases between the germline ends. The CDR3 DNA sequence: TGTGCCAGCAGCCATTGGACAGAAGAAGCTTTCTTT. It specifies CASSHWTEEAFF.

The rearrangement joins TRBV2 to TRBJ1-5; D may be TRBD1 (6 bases). Trimming took 6 bases from V and 3 from J, leaving 12 bases between them. CDR1 and CDR2 (germline): SNHLY, FYNNEI. CDR3 length: 14 amino acids. In DNA, the CDR3 is TGTGCCAGCAGGACCAGGGGAAACAATCAGCCCCAGCATTTT. As protein: CASRTRGNNQPQHF.

The rearrangement links TRBV7-9 to TRBJ1-5, with TRBD1 identical over 7 bases. The CDR3 is made up of 13 amino acids. The germline V gene encodes CDR1 SEHNR and CDR2 FQNEAQ (reference sequence). Trimming removed 5 bases from V and 9 bases from J; junction bases left unmatched: 7. CDR3 loop: CASSTTGASPQHF. The CDR3, as DNA: TGTGCCAGCAGCACCACAGGGGCGTCGCCCCAGCATTTT.

The V gene is TRBV19, the J gene TRBJ2-2; 7 bases map to TRBD1. V shed 5 bases, J shed 2 bases, and the junction held 5 bases outside the gene matches. The CDR3 sequence is 15 residues long. Per germline, CDR1 LNHDA and CDR2 SQIVND (reference sequence). The CDR3 bases are TGTGCCAGTAGTGCTAGGGGGCTTAACACCGGGGAGCTGTTTTTT. Translated: CASSARGLNTGELFF.